The subject of this entry is one T cell receptor (beta chain). Antigen unknown. This entry comes from a study of OX40 agonist ivuxolimab in advanced cancers. Study details: Treatment of patients was with ivuxolimab, an agonistic anti-OX40 (CD134) antibody.

General study results and limits: On average, a greater number of expanded clones characterised CD8+ T cells relative to CD4+.

TCRdb's copy holds only in-frame clones and misses some; the assay was immunoSEQ multiplex PCR. Of around 99,000 clones listed, around 93% are singletons. The source is an adult with an advanced solid tumor such as melanoma, head and neck, liver or kidney cancer. This material consisted of CD4+ or CD8+ T cells sorted from blood, taken in a trial of the OX40 agonist ivuxolimab.

The CDR3 DNA reads as TGTGCCAGCAAAACCGGGACAGGGGATTCACCCCTCCACTTT. Encoded protein: CASKTGTGDSPLHF. V usage is TRBV30 and J usage is TRBJ1-6, with 10 positions matching TRBD1. The CDR3 has 14 residues. The germline V gene encodes CDR1 GTSNPN and CDR2 SVGIG (reference sequence). V was pared by 8 bases and J by 8 bases, with 9 bases of the junction left unmatched.